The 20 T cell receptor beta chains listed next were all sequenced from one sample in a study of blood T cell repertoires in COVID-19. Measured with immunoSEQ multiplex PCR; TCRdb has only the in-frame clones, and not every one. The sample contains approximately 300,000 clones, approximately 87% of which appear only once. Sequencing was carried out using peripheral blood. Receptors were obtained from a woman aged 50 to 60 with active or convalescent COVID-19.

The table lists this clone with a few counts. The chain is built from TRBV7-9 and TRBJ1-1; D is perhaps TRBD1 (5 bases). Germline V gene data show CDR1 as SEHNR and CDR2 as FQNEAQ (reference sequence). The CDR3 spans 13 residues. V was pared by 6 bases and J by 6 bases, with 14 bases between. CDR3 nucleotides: TGTGCCAGCAGGACAGAGAACAGTGCTGAAGCTTTCTTT. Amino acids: CASRTENSAEAFF.

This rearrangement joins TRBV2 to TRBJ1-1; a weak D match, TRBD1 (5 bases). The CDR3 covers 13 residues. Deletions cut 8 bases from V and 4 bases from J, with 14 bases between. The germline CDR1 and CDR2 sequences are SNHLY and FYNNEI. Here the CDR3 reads CASLEDSITEAFF. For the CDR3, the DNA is TGTGCCAGCTTAGAAGACAGTATCACTGAAGCTTTCTTT.

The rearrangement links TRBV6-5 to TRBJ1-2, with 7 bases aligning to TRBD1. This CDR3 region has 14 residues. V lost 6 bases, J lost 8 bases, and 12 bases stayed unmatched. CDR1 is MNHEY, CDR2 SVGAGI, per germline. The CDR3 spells CASRAPGTVGGYTF. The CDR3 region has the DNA TGTGCCAGCAGGGCGCCCGGGACAGTAGGCGGCTACACCTTC.

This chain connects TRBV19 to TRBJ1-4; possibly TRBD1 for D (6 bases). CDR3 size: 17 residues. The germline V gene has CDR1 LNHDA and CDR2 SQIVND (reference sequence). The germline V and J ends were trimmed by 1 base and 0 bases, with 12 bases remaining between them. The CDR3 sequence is CASSIGSWTATNEKLFF. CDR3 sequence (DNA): TGTGCCAGTAGTATAGGGTCGTGGACAGCAACTAATGAAAAACTGTTTTTT.

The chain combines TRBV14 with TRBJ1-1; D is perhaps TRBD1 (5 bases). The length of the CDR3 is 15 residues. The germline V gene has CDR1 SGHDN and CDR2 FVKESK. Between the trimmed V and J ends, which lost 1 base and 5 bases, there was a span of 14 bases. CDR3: CASSQGGRLGTEAFF. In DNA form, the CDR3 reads TGTGCCAGCAGCCAAGGGGGCCGCCTGGGGACTGAAGCTTTCTTT.

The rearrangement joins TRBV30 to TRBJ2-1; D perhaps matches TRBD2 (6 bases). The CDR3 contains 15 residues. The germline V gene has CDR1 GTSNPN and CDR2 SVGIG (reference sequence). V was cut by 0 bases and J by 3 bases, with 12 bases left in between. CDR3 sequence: CAWSVKGLLYNEQFF. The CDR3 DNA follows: TGTGCCTGGAGTGTAAAGGGACTTCTCTACAATGAGCAGTTCTTC.

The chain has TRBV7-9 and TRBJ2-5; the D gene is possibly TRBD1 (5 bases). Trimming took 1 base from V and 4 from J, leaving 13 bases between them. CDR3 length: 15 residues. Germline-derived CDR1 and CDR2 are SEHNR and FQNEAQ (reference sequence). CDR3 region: CASSLVAGRLETQYF. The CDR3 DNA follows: TGTGCCAGCAGCTTAGTTGCAGGGCGTTTAGAGACCCAGTACTTC.

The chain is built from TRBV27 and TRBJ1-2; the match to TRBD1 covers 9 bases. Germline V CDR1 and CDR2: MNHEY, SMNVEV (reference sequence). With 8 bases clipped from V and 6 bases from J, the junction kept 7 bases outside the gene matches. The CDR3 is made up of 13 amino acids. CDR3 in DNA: TGTGCCAGCGCTAGACAGGGGGGGGATGGCTACACCTTC. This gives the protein CASARQGGDGYTF.

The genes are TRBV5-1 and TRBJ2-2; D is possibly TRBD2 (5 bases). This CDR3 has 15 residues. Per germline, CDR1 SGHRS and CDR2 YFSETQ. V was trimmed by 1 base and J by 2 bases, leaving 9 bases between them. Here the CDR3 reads CASSLMGANTGELFF. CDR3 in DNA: TGCGCCAGCAGCTTGATGGGAGCCAACACCGGGGAGCTGTTTTTT.

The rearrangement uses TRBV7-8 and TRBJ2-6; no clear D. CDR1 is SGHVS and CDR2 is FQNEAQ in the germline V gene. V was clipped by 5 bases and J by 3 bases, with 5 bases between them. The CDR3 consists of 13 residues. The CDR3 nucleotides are TGTGCCAGCAGCCCAGGTGGGGCCAACGTCCTGACTTTC. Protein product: CASSPGGANVLTF.

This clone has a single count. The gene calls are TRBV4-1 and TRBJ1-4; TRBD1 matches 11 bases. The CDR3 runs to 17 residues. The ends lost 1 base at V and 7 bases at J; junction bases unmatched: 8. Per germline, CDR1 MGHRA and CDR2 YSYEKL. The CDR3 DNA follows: TGCGCCAGCAGCCAAGGAGGAACGGGACAGGGGGGTGAAAAACTGTTTTTT. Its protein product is CASSQGGTGQGGEKLFF.

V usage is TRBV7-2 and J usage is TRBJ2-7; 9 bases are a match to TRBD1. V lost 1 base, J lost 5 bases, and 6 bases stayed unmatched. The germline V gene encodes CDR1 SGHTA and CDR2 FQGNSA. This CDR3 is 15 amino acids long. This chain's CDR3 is CASSLEGQGGHEQYF. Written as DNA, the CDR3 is TGTGCCAGCAGCTTAGAGGGACAGGGTGGCCACGAGCAGTACTTC. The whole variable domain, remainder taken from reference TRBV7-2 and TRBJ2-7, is GAGVSQSPSNKVTEKGKDVELRCDPISGHTALYWYRQSLGQGLEFLIYFQGNSAPDKSGLPSDRFSAERTGGSVSTLTIQRTQQEDSAVYLCASSLEGQGGHEQYFGPGTRLTVT.

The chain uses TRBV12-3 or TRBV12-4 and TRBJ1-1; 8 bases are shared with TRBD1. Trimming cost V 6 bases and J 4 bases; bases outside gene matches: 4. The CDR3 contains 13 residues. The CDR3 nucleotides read TGTGCCAGCAGCCGGACAGGGATCACTGAAGCTTTCTTT. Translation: CASSRTGITEAFF.

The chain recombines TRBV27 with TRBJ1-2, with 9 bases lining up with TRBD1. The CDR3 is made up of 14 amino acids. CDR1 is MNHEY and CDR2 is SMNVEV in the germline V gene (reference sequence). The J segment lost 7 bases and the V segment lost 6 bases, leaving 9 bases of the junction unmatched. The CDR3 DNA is TGTGCCAGCAGCCACGGACAGGGGCTTGGTGGCTACACCTTC. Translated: CASSHGQGLGGYTF.

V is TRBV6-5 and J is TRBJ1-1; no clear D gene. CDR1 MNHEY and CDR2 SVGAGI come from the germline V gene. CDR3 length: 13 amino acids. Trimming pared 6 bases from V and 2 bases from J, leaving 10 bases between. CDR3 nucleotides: TGTGCCAGCAGCCCAACATTTAACACTGAAGCTTTCTTT. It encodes CASSPTFNTEAFF.

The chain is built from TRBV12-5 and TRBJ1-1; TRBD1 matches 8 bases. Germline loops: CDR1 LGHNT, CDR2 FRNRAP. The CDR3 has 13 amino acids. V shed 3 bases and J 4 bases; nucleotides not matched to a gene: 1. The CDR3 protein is CASGFQGATEAFF. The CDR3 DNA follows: TGTGCTAGTGGTTTTCAGGGGGCCACTGAAGCTTTCTTT. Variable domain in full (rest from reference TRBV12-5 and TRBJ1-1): DARVTQTPRHKVTEMGQEVTMRCQPILGHNTVFWYRQTMMQGLELLAYFRNRAPLDDSGMPKDRFSAEMPDATLATLKIQPSEPRDSAVYFCASGFQGATEAFFGQGTRLTVV.

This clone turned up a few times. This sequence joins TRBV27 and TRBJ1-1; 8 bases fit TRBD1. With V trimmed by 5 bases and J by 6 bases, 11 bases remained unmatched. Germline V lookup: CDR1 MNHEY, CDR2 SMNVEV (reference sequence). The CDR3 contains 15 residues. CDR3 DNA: TGTGCCAGCAGTCACCTCACAGGGGGGAGGCCTGAAGCTTTCTTT. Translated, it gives CASSHLTGGRPEAFF.

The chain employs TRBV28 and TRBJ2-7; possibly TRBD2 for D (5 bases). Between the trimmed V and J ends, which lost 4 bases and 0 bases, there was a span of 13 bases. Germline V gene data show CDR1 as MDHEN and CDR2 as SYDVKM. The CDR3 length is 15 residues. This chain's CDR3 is CASSSSAGSSYEQYF. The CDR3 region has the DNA TGTGCCAGCAGTTCCTCGGCGGGTAGCTCCTACGAGCAGTACTTC.

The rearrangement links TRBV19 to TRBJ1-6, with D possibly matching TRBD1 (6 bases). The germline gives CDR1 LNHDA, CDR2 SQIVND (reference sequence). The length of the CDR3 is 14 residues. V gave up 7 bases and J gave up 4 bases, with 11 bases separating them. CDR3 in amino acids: CASTRDTYNSPLHF. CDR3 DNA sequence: TGTGCCAGTACCCGGGACACTTATAATTCACCCCTCCACTTT.

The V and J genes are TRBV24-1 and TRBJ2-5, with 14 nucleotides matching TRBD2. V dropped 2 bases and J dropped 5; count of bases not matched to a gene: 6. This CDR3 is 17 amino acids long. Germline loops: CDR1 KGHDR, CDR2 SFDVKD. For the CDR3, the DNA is TGTGCCACCAGTGATTCCCGACTAGCGGGGGGGCCGGAGACCCAGTACTTC. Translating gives CATSDSRLAGGPETQYF.